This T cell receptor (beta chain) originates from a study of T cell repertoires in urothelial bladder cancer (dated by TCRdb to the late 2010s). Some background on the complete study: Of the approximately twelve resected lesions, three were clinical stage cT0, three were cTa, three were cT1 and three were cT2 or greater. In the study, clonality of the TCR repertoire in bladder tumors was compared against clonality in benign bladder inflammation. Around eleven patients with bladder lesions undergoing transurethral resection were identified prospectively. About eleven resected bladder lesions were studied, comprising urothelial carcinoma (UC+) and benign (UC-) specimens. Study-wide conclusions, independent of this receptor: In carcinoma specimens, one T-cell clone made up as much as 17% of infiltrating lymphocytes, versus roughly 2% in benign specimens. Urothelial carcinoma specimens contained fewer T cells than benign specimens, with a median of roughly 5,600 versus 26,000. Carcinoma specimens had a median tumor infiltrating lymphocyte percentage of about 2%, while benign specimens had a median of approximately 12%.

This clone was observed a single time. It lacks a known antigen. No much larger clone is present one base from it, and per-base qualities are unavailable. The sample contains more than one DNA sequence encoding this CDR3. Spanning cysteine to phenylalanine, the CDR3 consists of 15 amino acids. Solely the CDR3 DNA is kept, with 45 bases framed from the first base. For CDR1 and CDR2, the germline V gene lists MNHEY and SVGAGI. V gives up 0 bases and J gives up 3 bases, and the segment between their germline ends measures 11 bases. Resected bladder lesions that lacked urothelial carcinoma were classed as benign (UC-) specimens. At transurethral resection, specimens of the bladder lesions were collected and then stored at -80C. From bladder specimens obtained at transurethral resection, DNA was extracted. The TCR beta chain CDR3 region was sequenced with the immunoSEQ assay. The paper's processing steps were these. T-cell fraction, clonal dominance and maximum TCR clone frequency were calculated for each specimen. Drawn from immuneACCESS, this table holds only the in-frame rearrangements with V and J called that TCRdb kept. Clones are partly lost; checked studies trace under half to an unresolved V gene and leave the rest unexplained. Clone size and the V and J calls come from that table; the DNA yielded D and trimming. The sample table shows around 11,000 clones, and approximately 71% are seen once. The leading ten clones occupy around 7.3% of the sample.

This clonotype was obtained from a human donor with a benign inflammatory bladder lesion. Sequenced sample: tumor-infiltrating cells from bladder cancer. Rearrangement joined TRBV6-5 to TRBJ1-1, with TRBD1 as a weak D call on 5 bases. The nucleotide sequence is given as TGTGCCAGCAGTTACTCTAGGGGCGCGGACACTGAAGCTTTCTTT. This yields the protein CASSYSRGADTEAFF.